This T cell receptor (beta chain) appears in the sequencing data of a study of T cell responses to AZD1222 COVID-19 vaccine. Measured with immunoSEQ multiplex PCR; TCRdb has only the in-frame clones, and not every one. This sample has about 90,000 clones, with over 75% found just once. This specimen consisted of peripheral blood, obtained 28 days after the second AZD1222 dose. This TCR was sampled from an adult who received the AZD1222 COVID-19 vaccine.

CDR3 protein: CASSPTGYGYTF. CDR3 DNA sequence: TGTGCCAGCAGTCCTACAGGGTATGGCTACACCTTC. V and J are TRBV2 and TRBJ1-2, with D maybe TRBD1 (6 bases). Germline loops: CDR1 SNHLY, CDR2 FYNNEI. There are 12 residues in the CDR3. Between the trimmed V and J ends, which lost 5 bases and 5 bases, there was a span of 9 bases.